This T cell receptor (beta chain) came from a study of cytomegalovirus exposure and HLA in healthy donors. Use of 60 Vbeta and 13 Jbeta primers characterized the PCR. Profiled with immunoSEQ multiplex PCR; TCRdb holds only in-frame clones, not every one. The sample shows some 130,000 clones, approximately 80% of them seen only once. The CDR3 is 14 amino acids. V shed 6 bases and J shed 6 bases, with 21 bases lying between them. CDR1 and CDR2 (germline): SQVTM, ANQGSEA. The specimen sequenced was PBMCs. J is TRBJ2-7 and V is TRBV29-1; the D gene is possibly TRBD2 (6 bases). This sequence originates from a man aged 35-49 years in good health and CMV-seronegative. The CDR3: CSVGPGVKSPEQYF. The CDR3 nucleotides are TGCAGCGTGGGGCCGGGGGTTAAGTCCCCCGAGCAGTACTTC.